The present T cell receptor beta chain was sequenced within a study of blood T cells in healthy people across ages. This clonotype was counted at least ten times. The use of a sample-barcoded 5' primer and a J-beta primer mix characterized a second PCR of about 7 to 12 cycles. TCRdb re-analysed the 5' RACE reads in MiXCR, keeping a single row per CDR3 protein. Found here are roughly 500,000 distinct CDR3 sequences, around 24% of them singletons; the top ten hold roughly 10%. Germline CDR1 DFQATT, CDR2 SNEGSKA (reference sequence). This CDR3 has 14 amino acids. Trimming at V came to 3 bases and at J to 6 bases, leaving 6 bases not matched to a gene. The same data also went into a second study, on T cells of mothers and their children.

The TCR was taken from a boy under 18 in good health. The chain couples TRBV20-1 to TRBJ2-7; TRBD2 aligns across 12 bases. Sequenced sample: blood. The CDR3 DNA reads TGCAGTGCTAGCTTGACTAGCGGGAGTAGCGAGCAGTACTTC. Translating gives CSASLTSGSSEQYF.